This T cell receptor beta chain was sequenced for a study of blood T cell repertoires in COVID-19. Study background: Both acute and convalescent COVID-19 samples were obtained from the United States, Italy and Spain.

As handled by the study authors: Amplification of reference gene primers provided the estimated nucleated cell counts. Sequencing used immunoSEQ multiplex PCR; TCRdb keeps in-frame clones, though not all of them. That table gives V, J and clone size, and the DNA gave D and trimming. The sample has around 200,000 clones, about 86% seen once. The CDR3 is made up of 15 amino acids. CDR1 is SGHTA, CDR2 FQGNSA, per germline. V lost 4 bases and J lost 3; bases outside the gene matches: 5. This sequence joins TRBV7-2 and TRBJ2-2; TRBD1 matches 7 bases. Specimen: peripheral blood. This clonotype was obtained from a man between 65 and 85 years old with active or convalescent COVID-19. The CDR3 nucleotides are TGTGCCAGCAGCTCGTCCGGGACAGACACCGGGGAGCTGTTTTTT. Protein: CASSSSGTDTGELFF.